The 19 T cell receptor beta chains below all came from one sample that was sequenced in a study of blood T cell repertoires in COVID-19. Method: immunoSEQ multiplex PCR; TCRdb's copy keeps in-frame clones and lacks some. The data show about 3,400 clones, around 80% seen once. Sequenced sample: peripheral blood. These receptor sequences come from a human donor in a cohort sampled during active COVID-19.

The genes are TRBV2 and TRBJ2-7, with D possibly being TRBD1 (5 bases). Trimming removed 2 bases from V and 0 bases from J, with 8 bases in between. Per germline, CDR1 SNHLY and CDR2 FYNNEI. The CDR3 spans 14 residues. The CDR3 here is CASSEQGSSYEQYF. The CDR3 region has the DNA TGTGCCAGCAGTGAACAGGGTAGCTCCTACGAGCAGTACTTC.

V gene TRBV6-2 or TRBV6-3 combines with J gene TRBJ1-5; D gene ambiguous. The CDR3 runs to 14 residues. Germline V gene data show CDR1 as MNHEY and CDR2 as SVGEGT. V was pared by 3 bases and J by 6 bases, with 12 bases between. CDR3 DNA: TGTGCCAGCAGTTATAACCAGGTCATTCAGCCCCAGCATTTT. Amino acids: CASSYNQVIQPQHF.

The V gene is TRBV11-1, the J gene TRBJ2-1; tentative D call: TRBD2 (7 bases). CDR1 is SGHAT and CDR2 is FQDESV in the germline V gene (reference sequence). The V end was cut by 5 bases, the J end by 6 bases, with 17 bases between. The CDR3 totals 15 residues. CDR3 amino acids: CASSLVGGQLNEQFF. The DNA of the CDR3 is TGTGCCAGCAGCCTAGTGGGGGGGCAGCTCAATGAGCAGTTCTTC. The whole variable domain, filled in from reference TRBV11-1 and TRBJ2-1, reads EAEVAQSPRYKITEKSQAVAFWCDPISGHATLYWYRQILGQGPELLVQFQDESVVDDSQLPKDRFSAERLKGVDSTLKIQPAELGDSAMYLCASSLVGGQLNEQFFGPGTRLTVL.

This rearrangement joins TRBV5-1 to TRBJ2-5; 13 bases match TRBD2. Unmatched junction bases numbered 2, after V lost 3 bases and J lost 3 bases. There are 15 residues in the CDR3. Per germline, CDR1 SGHRS and CDR2 YFSETQ. The CDR3 reads CASSYGTSGEETQYF. The CDR3 DNA reads TGCGCCAGCAGCTATGGGACTAGCGGGGAAGAGACCCAGTACTTC.

The chain has TRBV5-1 and TRBJ1-2; 8 bases match TRBD1. Trimming took 3 bases from V and 2 from J; bases not matched to a gene: 15. Germline V gives CDR1 SGHRS, CDR2 YFSETQ. There are 18 residues in the CDR3. In DNA, the CDR3 is TGCGCCAGCAGCTCGAGCCCACCCAGGGGGCGGCTGAACTATGGCTACACCTTC. Protein sequence: CASSSSPPRGRLNYGYTF.

This chain joins TRBV6-2 or TRBV6-3 and TRBJ2-1, with 15 bases matching TRBD2. Looked up from germline, CDR1 is MNHEY and CDR2 is SVGEGT. This CDR3 is built from 18 residues. With V trimmed by 2 bases and J by 7 bases, 9 bases remained unmatched. CDR3 bases: TGTGCCAGCAGTTACCTCTCCCCCGGGACTAGCGGGGGGAATGAGCAGTTCTTC. Residues: CASSYLSPGTSGGNEQFF.

The chain recombines TRBV7-7 with TRBJ2-2, with 11 bases identical to TRBD1. J gave up 4 bases and V 5 bases, and 3 bases lay outside the gene matches. Germline V gene lookup returns CDR1 SSHAT and CDR2 FNYEAQ (reference sequence). The CDR3 covers 15 residues. The CDR3 loop is CASSKDRGRTGELFF. The CDR3 nucleotides are TGTGCCAGCAGCAAGGACAGGGGGCGCACCGGGGAGCTGTTTTTT.

The chain combines TRBV30 with TRBJ1-6; a possible D gene is TRBD1 (5 bases). V shed 3 bases and J shed 10 bases, with 22 bases lying between them. The germline CDR1 and CDR2 sequences are GTSNPN and SVGIG (reference sequence). The CDR3 extends over 16 amino acids. This CDR3 reads CAWSDGGLGVSSPLHF. The CDR3 DNA reads TGTGCCTGGAGCGACGGAGGGTTGGGGGTTTCGTCACCCCTCCACTTT. The full variable domain, completed using reference TRBV30 and TRBJ1-6, is SQTIHQWPATLVQPVGSPLSLECTVEGTSNPNLYWYRQAAGRGLQLLFYSVGIGQISSEVPQNLSASRPQDRQFILSSKKLLLSDSGFYLCAWSDGGLGVSSPLHFGNGTRLTVT.

The rearrangement uses TRBV5-1 and TRBJ1-2; no clear D. The germline gives CDR1 SGHRS, CDR2 YFSETQ. V lost 1 base and J lost 0, with 13 bases in between. The CDR3 extends over 16 amino acids. The CDR3 here is CASSLTEPRANYGYTF. CDR3 nucleotide sequence: TGCGCCAGCAGCTTGACCGAGCCTAGAGCTAACTATGGCTACACCTTC. The full variable domain, with the rest looked up from reference TRBV5-1 and TRBJ1-2, is KAGVTQTPRYLIKTRGQQVTLSCSPISGHRSVSWYQQTPGQGLQFLFEYFSETQRNKGNFPGRFSGRQFSNSRSEMNVSTLELGDSALYLCASSLTEPRANYGYTFGSGTRLTVV.

V is TRBV21-1 and J is TRBJ2-5; TRBD2 is the table's D call and was not checked against the DNA. TRBV21-1 is termed a pseudogene. The CDR3 runs 15 residues. The CDR3 spells CASSQTRRGGETQYF. The CDR3 DNA reads as TGTGCCAGCAGCCAGACCCGGAGGGGAGGGGAGACCCAGTACTTC.

This rearrangement joins TRBV19 to TRBJ1-2, with D possibly being TRBD1 (6 bases). CDR3 size: 16 residues. CDR1 is LNHDA, CDR2 SQIVND, per germline (reference sequence). V lost 7 bases and J 8 bases, leaving 26 bases between the germline ends. Here the CDR3 DNA reads TGTGCCAGTACTCTCTACCGCACGACAGGCCCCGCGGGCTACACCTTC. Its translation: CASTLYRTTGPAGYTF. The whole variable domain, remainder taken from reference TRBV19 and TRBJ1-2, is DGGITQSPKYLFRKEGQNVTLSCEQNLNHDAMYWYRQDPGQGLRLIYYSQIVNDFQKGDIAEGYSVSREKKESFPLTVTSAQKNPTAFYLCASTLYRTTGPAGYTFGSGTRLTVV.

The chain carries TRBV6-1 and TRBJ2-1; D perhaps matches TRBD1 (5 bases). CDR1 and CDR2 (germline): MNHNS, SASEGT. This CDR3 comprises 12 residues. Trimming left V 1 base short and J 8 bases short, with 6 bases between. This CDR3 reads CASSEEGYEQFF. The CDR3 nucleotides read TGTGCCAGCAGTGAAGAGGGGTATGAGCAGTTCTTC.

V is TRBV6-2 or TRBV6-3 and J is TRBJ1-1; no reliable D call. V was clipped by 2 bases and J by 1 base, with 8 bases between them. The CDR3 totals 14 residues. Germline CDR1 reads MNHEY; CDR2 reads SVGEGT. CDR3 sequence: CASSYEAQNTEAFF. Written as DNA, the CDR3 is TGTGCCAGCAGTTACGAGGCCCAGAACACTGAAGCTTTCTTT.

V usage is TRBV19 and J usage is TRBJ1-1, with TRBD1 matching 7 bases. The junction had 12 bases not matched to a gene; V was cut back by 0 bases and J by 5 bases. Germline-derived CDR1 and CDR2 are LNHDA and SQIVND (reference sequence). The length of the CDR3 is 17 residues. CDR3 sequence reads: CASSIEGIGGRGTEAFF. In nucleotides, the CDR3 is TGTGCCAGTAGTATAGAAGGTATAGGGGGCAGGGGGACTGAAGCTTTCTTT.

This chain connects TRBV12-3 or TRBV12-4 to TRBJ1-5; TRBD1 might be the D (5 bases). This CDR3 spans 13 amino acids. Trimming pared 4 bases from V and 3 bases from J, leaving 7 bases between. CDR3 residues: CASSWGPNQPQHF. The CDR3 DNA is TGTGCCAGCAGTTGGGGCCCCAATCAGCCCCAGCATTTT.

The chain links TRBV25-1 to TRBJ1-4; D is undetermined. V was cut by 5 bases and J by 3 bases, with 13 bases left in between. The CDR3 contains 15 residues. Germline lookup yields CDR1 MGHDK and CDR2 SYGVNS. In DNA form, the CDR3 reads TGTGCCAGCAGTACGCGGGGAGGAGCTAATGAAAAACTGTTTTTT. As protein: CASSTRGGANEKLFF.

The chain carries TRBV2 and TRBJ2-2; TRBD2 agrees at 9 bases. The germline gives CDR1 SNHLY, CDR2 FYNNEI. V lost 8 bases, J lost 4 bases, and 14 bases stayed unmatched. There are 17 residues in the CDR3. The CDR3 is CASRPGIGRGGTGELFF. The CDR3 DNA reads TGTGCCAGCCGCCCAGGGATTGGGCGGGGGGGCACCGGGGAGCTGTTTTTT.

The rearrangement joins TRBV19 to TRBJ2-5; D is possibly TRBD1 (5 bases). The CDR3 sequence is 14 residues long. The V end was cut by 2 bases, the J end by 5 bases, with 12 bases between. Germline V gene lookup returns CDR1 LNHDA and CDR2 SQIVND (reference sequence). CDR3 protein: CASSIQGLFETQYF. CDR3 nucleotides: TGTGCCAGTAGTATACAGGGATTGTTCGAGACCCAGTACTTC.

The V gene is TRBV5-6, the J gene TRBJ1-5, with D possibly being TRBD1 (6 bases). Germline lookup yields CDR1 SGHDT and CDR2 YYEEEE. This CDR3 has 15 amino acids. V lost 1 base, J lost 4 bases, and 12 bases lay in between. The CDR3 DNA is TGTGCCAGCAGCTTGATGGGAACAGGGAATCAGCCCCAGCATTTT. Translated, it gives CASSLMGTGNQPQHF.